A single sample is the source of the 8 T cell receptor beta chains below, sequenced in a study of radiation and T cells in renal cell carcinoma. Here immunoSEQ multiplex PCR was the method, and the copy in TCRdb shows in-frame clones only, minus some. The sample has around 45,000 clones; roughly 80% are singletons. Time point described: blood 4 weeks post-SBRT, at nephrectomy. Noted treatment: 15 Gy SBRT to primary tumor, nephrectomy 4 weeks later. The sample was blood, taken from a patient whose treatment included radiotherapy and nephrectomy. These receptors came from a woman in her seventies with renal cell carcinoma.

V usage is TRBV9 and J usage is TRBJ2-7; TRBD1 matches at 7 bases. The CDR3 has 13 amino acids. Trimming cost V 3 bases and J 5 bases; bases outside gene matches: 5. Germline V gives CDR1 SGDLS, CDR2 YYNGEE. CDR3 region: CASSETGDHEQYF. CDR3 nucleotides: TGTGCCAGCAGCGAAACAGGGGACCACGAGCAGTACTTC.

The V and J genes are TRBV5-1 and TRBJ2-3, with 10 bases aligning to TRBD2. The CDR3 is 16 residues long. The germline V gene has CDR1 SGHRS and CDR2 YFSETQ. Trimming removed 4 bases from V and 4 bases from J; junction bases left unmatched: 9. CDR3: CASSRRLAGESDTQYF. For the CDR3, the DNA is TGCGCCAGCAGCCGCCGACTAGCGGGTGAATCAGATACGCAGTATTTT.

This chain uses TRBV7-8 with TRBJ2-5, with 7 bases identical to TRBD1. This CDR3 is built from 16 residues. J lost 1 base, V lost 1 base, and 6 bases had no gene match. The germline CDR1 and CDR2 sequences are SGHVS and FQNEAQ. CDR3 amino acids: CASSLGPQGPQETQYF. The CDR3, as DNA: TGTGCCAGCAGCTTAGGGCCACAGGGGCCCCAAGAGACCCAGTACTTC.

The gene calls are TRBV7-2 and TRBJ1-3; the match to TRBD1 covers 7 bases. There are 14 residues in the CDR3. Germline CDR1 reads SGHTA; CDR2 reads FQGNSA. V lost 5 bases and J lost 4; bases outside the gene matches: 5. In DNA, the CDR3 is TGTGCCAGCAGCCCGAGGACAGGCGGAAACACCATATATTTT. Translation gives CASSPRTGGNTIYF.

This clone was seen only once. This chain uses TRBV19 with TRBJ2-7; the D gene is possibly TRBD1 (6 bases). The CDR3 length is 14 residues. With 5 bases removed from V and 3 bases from J, the gap between germline ends came to 14 bases. The germline V gene has CDR1 LNHDA and CDR2 SQIVND (reference sequence). For the CDR3, the DNA is TGTGCCAGTAGTTTACAACAGGGCGGCTACGAGCAGTACTTC. Amino acid sequence: CASSLQQGGYEQYF.

The CDR3 loop reads CASSYGLAGALEQFF. The CDR3 nucleotides are TGTGCCAGTAGTTATGGACTAGCGGGAGCCCTTGAGCAGTTCTTC. The chain combines TRBV19 with TRBJ2-1; 13 bases line up with TRBD2. This CDR3 has 15 amino acids. Germline CDR1 is LNHDA and CDR2 is SQIVND (reference sequence). The V and J ends lost 5 bases and 9 bases, in that order; junction bases with no gene match: 7.

This clone has only one observation. The V gene is TRBV7-9, the J gene TRBJ2-3; 10 bases map to TRBD2. This CDR3 spans 17 amino acids. Germline lookup yields CDR1 SEHNR and CDR2 FQNEAQ (reference sequence). V lost 5 bases to trimming and J lost 5 bases; unmatched junction nucleotides: 13. The CDR3 is CASSPRGSGGAGDTQYF. DNA for the CDR3: TGTGCCAGCAGCCCCCGGGGGAGCGGGGGGGCCGGAGATACGCAGTATTTT.

The chain joins TRBV29-1 to TRBJ2-7; no reliable D call. The CDR3 consists of 11 residues. Germline lookup yields CDR1 SQVTM and CDR2 ANQGSEA. Trimming stripped 5 bases from V and 2 bases from J, with 7 bases between. The CDR3 DNA reads TGCAGCGTTCTCGACCCCTACGAGCAGTACTTC. This encodes CSVLDPYEQYF.